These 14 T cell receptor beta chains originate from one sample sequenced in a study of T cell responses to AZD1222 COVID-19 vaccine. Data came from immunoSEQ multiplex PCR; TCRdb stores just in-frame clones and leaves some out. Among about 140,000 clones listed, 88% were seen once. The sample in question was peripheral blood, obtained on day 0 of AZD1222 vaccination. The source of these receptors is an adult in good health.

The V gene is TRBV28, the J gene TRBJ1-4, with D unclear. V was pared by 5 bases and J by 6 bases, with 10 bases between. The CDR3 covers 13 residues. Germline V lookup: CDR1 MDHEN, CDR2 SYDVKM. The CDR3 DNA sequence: TGTGCCAGCAGTGGAGCAGGATATGAAAAACTGTTTTTT. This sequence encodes CASSGAGYEKLFF.

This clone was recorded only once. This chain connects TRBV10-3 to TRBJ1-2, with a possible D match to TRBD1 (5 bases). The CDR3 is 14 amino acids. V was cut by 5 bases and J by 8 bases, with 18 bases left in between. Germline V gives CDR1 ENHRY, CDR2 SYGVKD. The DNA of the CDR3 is TGTGCCATCAGTCAAACATACGCCGGGGGAGGCTACACCTTC. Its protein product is CAISQTYAGGGYTF.

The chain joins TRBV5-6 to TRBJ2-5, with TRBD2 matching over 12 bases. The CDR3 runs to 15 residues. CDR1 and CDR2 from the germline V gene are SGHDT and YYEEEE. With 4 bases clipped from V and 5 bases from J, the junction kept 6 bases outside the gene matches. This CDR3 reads CASSLRTSGMETQYF. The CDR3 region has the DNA TGTGCCAGCAGCCTACGGACTAGCGGGATGGAGACCCAGTACTTC.

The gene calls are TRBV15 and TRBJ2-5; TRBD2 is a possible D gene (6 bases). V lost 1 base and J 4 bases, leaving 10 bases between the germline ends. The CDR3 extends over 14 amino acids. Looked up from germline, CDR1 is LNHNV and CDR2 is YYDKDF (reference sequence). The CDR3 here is CATSRGGVSETQYF. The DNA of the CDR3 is TGTGCCACCAGCAGAGGGGGGGTATCAGAGACCCAGTACTTC.

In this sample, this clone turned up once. In DNA form, the CDR3 reads TGTGCCAGCAGCCAAGATCGGGAGGTTTACAATGAGCAGTTCTTC. Encoded protein: CASSQDREVYNEQFF. The V gene is TRBV4-2, the J gene TRBJ2-1; 7 nucleotides agree with TRBD2. The CDR3 extends over 15 amino acids. V lost 0 bases and J lost 4; bases outside the gene matches: 3. Germline V gives CDR1 LGHNA, CDR2 YNFKEQ.

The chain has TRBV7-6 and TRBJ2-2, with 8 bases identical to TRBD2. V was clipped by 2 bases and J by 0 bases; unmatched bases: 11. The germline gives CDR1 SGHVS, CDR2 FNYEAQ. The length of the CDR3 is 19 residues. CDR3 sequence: CASSLSLAGRLPNTGELFF. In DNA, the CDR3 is TGTGCCAGCAGCTTAAGCCTAGCGGGCCGTCTACCGAACACCGGGGAGCTGTTTTTT.

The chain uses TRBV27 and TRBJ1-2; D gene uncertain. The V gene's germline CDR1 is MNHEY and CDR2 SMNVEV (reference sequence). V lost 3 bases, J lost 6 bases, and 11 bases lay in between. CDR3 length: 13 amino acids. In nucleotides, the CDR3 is TGTGCCAGCAGTTTTGGAGGGAATAATGGCTACACCTTC. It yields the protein CASSFGGNNGYTF.

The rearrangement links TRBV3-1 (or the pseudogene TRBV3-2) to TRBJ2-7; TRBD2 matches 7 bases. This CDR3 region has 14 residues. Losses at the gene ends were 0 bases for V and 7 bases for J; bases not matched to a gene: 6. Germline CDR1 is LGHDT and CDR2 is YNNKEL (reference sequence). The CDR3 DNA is TGTGCCAGCAGCCAAGATACGGGAGGCGGAGAGCAGTACTTC. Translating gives CASSQDTGGGEQYF.

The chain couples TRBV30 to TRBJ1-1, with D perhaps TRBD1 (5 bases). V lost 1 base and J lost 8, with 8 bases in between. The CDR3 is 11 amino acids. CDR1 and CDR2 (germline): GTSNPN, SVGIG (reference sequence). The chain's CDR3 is CAWSGDSEAFF. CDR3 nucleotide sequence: TGTGCCTGGAGTGGGGACTCGGAAGCTTTCTTT.

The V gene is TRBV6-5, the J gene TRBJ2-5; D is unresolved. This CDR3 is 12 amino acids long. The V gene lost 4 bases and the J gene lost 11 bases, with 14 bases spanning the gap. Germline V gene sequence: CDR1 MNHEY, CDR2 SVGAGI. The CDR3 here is CASSLPGTSQYF. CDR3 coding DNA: TGTGCCAGCAGTTTACCGGGCACCTCTCAGTACTTC.

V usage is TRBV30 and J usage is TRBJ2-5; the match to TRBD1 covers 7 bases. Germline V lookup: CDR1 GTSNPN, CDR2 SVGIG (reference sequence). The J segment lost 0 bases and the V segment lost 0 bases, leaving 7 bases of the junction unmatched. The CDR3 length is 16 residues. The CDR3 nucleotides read TGTGCCTGGAGTGTATCGACAGGGTGGTACCAAGAGACCCAGTACTTC. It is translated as CAWSVSTGWYQETQYF.

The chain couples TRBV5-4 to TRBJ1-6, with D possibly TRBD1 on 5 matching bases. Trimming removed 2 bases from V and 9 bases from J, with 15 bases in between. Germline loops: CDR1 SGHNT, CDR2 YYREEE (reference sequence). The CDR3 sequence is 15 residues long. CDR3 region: CASSFPGPGISPLHF. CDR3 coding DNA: TGTGCCAGCAGCTTCCCGGGACCGGGAATTTCACCCCTCCACTTT.

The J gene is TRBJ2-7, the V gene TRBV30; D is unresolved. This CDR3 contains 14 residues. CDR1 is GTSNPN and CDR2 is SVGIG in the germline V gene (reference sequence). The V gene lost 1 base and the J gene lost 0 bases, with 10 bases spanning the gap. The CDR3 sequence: CAWSEISYSYEQYF. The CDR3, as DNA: TGTGCCTGGAGTGAGATATCATACTCCTACGAGCAGTACTTC.

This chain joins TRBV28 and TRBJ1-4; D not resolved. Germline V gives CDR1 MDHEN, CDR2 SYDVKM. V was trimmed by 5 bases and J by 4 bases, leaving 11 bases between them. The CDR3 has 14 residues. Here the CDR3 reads CASSQPDGNEKLFF. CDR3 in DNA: TGTGCCAGCAGTCAACCGGACGGTAATGAAAAACTGTTTTTT.